This is a list of T cell receptor beta chains from one sample in a study of blood T cell repertoires in COVID-19. Assay: immunoSEQ multiplex PCR; the TCRdb copy retains only in-frame clones and omits some. The sample gives about 200,000 clones, around four fifths of which show up once; around 19% is in the top ten. Sequencing was performed on peripheral blood. Receptors originate from a human donor in a cohort sampled during active COVID-19. The CDR3 runs from the conserved cysteine through the conserved F or W. The D gene is left open where the match is weak. Only part of the rows carry a size: once, few, many, or a class if the clone is expanded.

-	TRBV6-4	TRBJ1-1	-	CASSEQGGTEAFF	TGTGCCAGCAGTGAACAGGGAGGGACTGAAGCTTTCTTT
few	TRBV7-8	TRBJ1-2	-	CASSPTGLGGYTF	TGTGCCAGCAGCCCAACAGGGCTAGGTGGCTACACCTTC
few	TRBV7-6	TRBJ1-5	-	CASSLAGGNQPQHF	TGTGCCAGCAGCTTGGCAGGGGGCAATCAGCCCCAGCATTTT
-	TRBV28	TRBJ1-1	-	CASNHRESGGTEAFF	TGTGCCAGCAACCACAGGGAGAGTGGTGGCACTGAAGCTTTCTTT
-	TRBV5-1	TRBJ2-3	-	CASSPPTPLGGQYF	TGCGCCAGCAGCCCCCCGACGCCCCTGGGAGGGCAGTATTTT
-	TRBV5-1	TRBJ2-6	TRBD1	CASSPDRGRSGANVLTF	TGCGCCAGCAGCCCTGACAGGGGGCGATCTGGGGCCAACGTCCTGACTTTC
-	TRBV25-1	TRBJ2-6	-	CASSELWASGANVLTF	TGTGCCAGCAGTGAATTATGGGCCTCTGGGGCCAACGTCCTGACTTTC
-	TRBV4-2	TRBJ1-5	-	CASSLSDSSNQPQHF	TGTGCCAGCAGCCTCTCAGACAGTAGCAATCAGCCCCAGCATTTT
-	TRBV7-8	TRBJ2-5	TRBD2	CASSLGSGGGETQYF	TGTGCCAGCAGCTTAGGTTCGGGGGGTGGGGAGACCCAGTACTTC
-	TRBV6-6	TRBJ1-4	-	CASRRQRDATNEKLFF	TGTGCCAGCAGGCGGCAGCGAGATGCAACTAATGAAAAACTGTTTTTT
-	TRBV28	TRBJ1-5	-	CASTEGTSNQPQHF	TGTGCCAGCACCGAGGGAACTAGCAATCAGCCCCAGCATTTT
-	TRBV18	TRBJ1-3	-	CASSPVEAGNTIYF	TGTGCCAGCTCACCCGTCGAGGCTGGAAACACCATATATTTT
-	TRBV7-6	TRBJ2-1	-	CASSPQGISYNEQFF	TGTGCCAGCAGCCCTCAGGGGATCTCCTACAATGAGCAGTTCTTC
-	TRBV12-3/TRBV12-4	TRBJ1-5	-	CASSPHNQPQHF	TGTGCCAGCAGTCCCCACAATCAGCCCCAGCATTTT
-	TRBV16	TRBJ2-1	TRBD2	CASSQVPTSGRSGEQFF	TGTGCCAGCAGCCAAGTGCCGACTAGCGGGAGGTCCGGTGAGCAGTTCTTC
once	TRBV5-1	TRBJ2-2	TRBD2	CASSLGPSGETGELFF	TGCGCCAGCAGCTTGGGTCCTAGCGGGGAGACCGGGGAGCTGTTTTTT
-	TRBV12-3/TRBV12-4	TRBJ2-7	-	CASSFRRAYEQYF	TGTGCCAGCAGTTTTCGGAGAGCCTACGAGCAGTACTTC
-	TRBV28	TRBJ1-2	-	CASLGGYYGYTF	TGTGCCAGCCTCGGGGGGTACTATGGCTACACCTTC
-	TRBV7-6	TRBJ1-4	TRBD1	CASSLDRGNEKLFF	TGTGCCAGCAGCTTGGACAGGGGCAATGAAAAACTGTTTTTT
-	TRBV7-2	TRBJ2-1	TRBD1	CASSARDRGRDEQFF	TGTGCCAGCAGCGCCCGGGACAGGGGAAGGGATGAGCAGTTCTTC
-	TRBV5-1	TRBJ2-5	TRBD2	CASSHGTSGRETQYF	TGCGCCAGCAGCCATGGGACTAGCGGGAGGGAGACCCAGTACTTC
-	TRBV4-1	TRBJ1-2	-	CASSQAGRRDGYTF	TGCGCCAGCAGCCAAGCGGGGAGGCGAGATGGCTACACCTTC
-	TRBV21-1	TRBJ2-1	-	CASSKYLPGLAGNEQFF	TGTGCCAGCAGCAAATATCTCCCCGGACTAGCGGGAAATGAGCAGTTCTTC
-	TRBV5-1	TRBJ1-1	-	CASSLPGSTEAFF	TGCGCCAGCAGCCTGCCCGGTTCCACTGAAGCTTTCTTT
-	TRBV11-2	TRBJ2-7	-	CASRGGGYEQYF	TGTGCCAGCAGGGGAGGGGGGTACGAGCAGTACTTC
-	TRBV2	TRBJ2-1	-	CASTDRLSNEQFF	TGTGCCAGCACCGACAGGCTAAGCAATGAGCAGTTCTTC